Sequencing of this T cell receptor beta chain was carried out in a study of T cells expressing NK-cell markers. Study-level background: Researchers got TCR beta repertoires out of sorted CD3+CD56+NKG2C+, CD3+CD56+NKG2C- and CD3+CD56-NKG2C+ T cells.

To note about this clonotype: Its matching antigen is unknown.

The CDR3 extends over 15 amino acids. Germline V CDR1 and CDR2: LNHDA, SQIVND (reference sequence). 5'RACE template switching with UMIs generated TCR beta cDNA. TCRdb re-called the 5' RACE reads and shows each CDR3 protein once, DNA omitted. Its table records some 440,000 distinct CDR3 sequences. Points from the study as a whole: Each of roughly six donors carried dominant NKG2C+ clonotypes accounting for roughly 1.0-7.5% of CD8+ T cells.

The TCR was taken from a woman between 50 and 59 years old in good health. Sample: blood T cells: a sorted CD56 or NKG2C T cell subset, CD4+ or CD8+ T cells, or bulk PBMC T cells (not recorded which). The chain links TRBV19 to TRBJ2-1; TCRdb gives TRBD2 as the D gene, but with no DNA this cannot be confirmed. CDR3 residues: CASSIRTSGSGEQFF.